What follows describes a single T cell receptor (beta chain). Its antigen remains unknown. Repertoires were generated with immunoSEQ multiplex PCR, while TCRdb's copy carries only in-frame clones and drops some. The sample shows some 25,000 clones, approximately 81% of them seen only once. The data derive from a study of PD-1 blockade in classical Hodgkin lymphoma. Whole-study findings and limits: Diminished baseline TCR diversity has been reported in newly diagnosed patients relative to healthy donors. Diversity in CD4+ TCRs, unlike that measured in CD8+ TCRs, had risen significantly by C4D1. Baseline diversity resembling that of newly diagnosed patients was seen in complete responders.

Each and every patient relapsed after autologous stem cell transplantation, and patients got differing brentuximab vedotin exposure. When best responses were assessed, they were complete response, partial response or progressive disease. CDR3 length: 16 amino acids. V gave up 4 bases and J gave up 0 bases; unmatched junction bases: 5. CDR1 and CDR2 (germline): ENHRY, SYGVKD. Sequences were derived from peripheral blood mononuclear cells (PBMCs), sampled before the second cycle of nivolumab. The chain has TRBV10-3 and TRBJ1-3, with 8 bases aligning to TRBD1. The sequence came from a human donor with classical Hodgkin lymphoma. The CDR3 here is CAISGGTGYSGNTIYF. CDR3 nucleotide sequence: TGTGCCATCAGTGGGGGGACAGGTTACTCTGGAAACACCATATATTTT.